The rows below give T cell receptor beta chains drawn from one sample of a study of cytomegalovirus exposure and HLA in healthy donors. Sequencing used immunoSEQ multiplex PCR; TCRdb keeps in-frame clones, though not all of them. The data show around 150,000 clones, with 75% to 80% seen just once and about 14% held by the top ten. The material sequenced was PBMCs. The receptors here all came from a man between 45 and 60 years old in good health and CMV-seropositive. CDR3s include the opening cysteine and the closing phenylalanine or tryptophan. D genes are given only for firm matches. Clone size, where shown, is once, few, many, or a class for clones that have expanded.

size	V	D	J	CDR3	DNA
-	TRBV4-3	-	TRBJ1-4	CASSQVQNEKLFF	TGCGCCAGCAGCCAAGTGCAGAATGAAAAACTGTTTTTT
-	TRBV15	-	TRBJ2-7	CATSRVGQSYEQYF	TGTGCCACCAGCAGAGTCGGACAGAGCTACGAGCAGTACTTC
-	TRBV10-1	TRBD2	TRBJ2-1	CASSTRTSGAYNEQFF	TGCGCCAGCAGCACTAGGACTAGCGGGGCCTACAATGAGCAGTTCTTC
-	TRBV7-3	TRBD1	TRBJ1-2	CASSSGAGGRGYTF	TGTGCCAGCAGCTCAGGGGCAGGGGGCCGTGGCTACACCTTC
many	TRBV27	TRBD1	TRBJ1-1	CASSINRGNTEAFF	TGTGCCAGCAGTATAAACAGGGGGAACACTGAAGCTTTCTTT
-	TRBV7-9	-	TRBJ1-5	CASSKTGSAQHF	TGTGCCAGCAGCAAAACAGGGTCGGCCCAGCATTTT
-	TRBV7-6	-	TRBJ2-5	CASSLLRREQETQYF	TGTGCCAGCAGCTTACTTCGGAGAGAGCAAGAGACCCAGTACTTC
-	TRBV6-6	TRBD1	TRBJ2-1	CASSVGQGAGNEQFF	TGTGCCAGCAGCGTCGGACAGGGGGCAGGGAATGAGCAGTTCTTC
once	TRBV10-1	-	TRBJ1-1	CASRGQAFF	TGCGCCAGCAGGGGCCAAGCTTTCTTT
-	TRBV5-6	-	TRBJ2-4	CASSRQAKNIQYF	TGTGCCAGCAGCCGACAGGCCAAAAACATTCAGTACTTC
-	TRBV2	-	TRBJ1-5	CASSETGLGPQHF	TGTGCCAGCAGTGAAACAGGGCTTGGGCCCCAGCATTTT
once	TRBV7-9	-	TRBJ1-4	CSSSPGDGGNEKLFF	TGTTCCAGCAGCCCAGGGGACGGTGGTAATGAAAAACTGTTTTTT
once	TRBV6-1	TRBD1	TRBJ1-6	CASYRQGANSPLHF	TGTGCCAGCTATAGACAGGGGGCTAATTCGCCCCTCCACTTT
-	TRBV15	TRBD1	TRBJ2-5	CATSGTGGIGETQYF	TGTGCCACCAGCGGTACAGGGGGTATAGGGGAGACCCAGTACTTC
-	TRBV5-4	-	TRBJ1-4	CASNLDSPTNEKLFF	TGTGCCAGCAACCTGGACAGTCCTACTAATGAAAAACTGTTTTTT
-	TRBV27	-	TRBJ2-2	CASSFAGYGGELFF	TGTGCCAGCAGTTTTGCGGGGTATGGCGGGGAGCTGTTTTTT
once	TRBV5-4	-	TRBJ2-5	CASSLDGAGPVQFAETQYF	TGTGCCAGCAGCTTGGATGGTGCGGGACCTGTACAGTTTGCGGAGACCCAGTACTTC
-	TRBV5-4	TRBD2	TRBJ2-3	CASSRKAGGSDTQYF	TGTGCCAGCAGCAGGAAAGCGGGGGGTAGCGATACGCAGTATTTT
-	TRBV28	TRBD1	TRBJ1-1	CASSLAGGEAFF	TGTGCCAGCAGTTTGGCAGGGGGCGAAGCTTTCTTT
-	TRBV5-1	TRBD2	TRBJ2-1	CASSPPTSGGLNEQFF	TGCGCCAGCAGCCCTCCTACTAGCGGGGGGCTCAATGAGCAGTTCTTC
-	TRBV2	TRBD1	TRBJ1-2	CASSEQRDRVHGYTF	TGTGCCAGCAGTGAACAGCGGGACAGGGTTCATGGCTACACCTTC
-	TRBV5-6	-	TRBJ1-1	CASSSYGGGITEAFF	TGTGCCAGCAGCTCATACGGGGGGGGGATCACTGAAGCTTTCTTT
-	TRBV7-9	TRBD1	TRBJ1-1	CASITDRGRPTEAFF	TGTGCCAGCATTACCGACAGGGGGCGGCCCACTGAAGCTTTCTTT
-	TRBV10-1	TRBD2	TRBJ2-1	CASSAGTSLYNEQFF	TGCGCCAGCAGTGCAGGGACTAGCTTGTACAATGAGCAGTTCTTC
-	TRBV6-6	-	TRBJ2-6	CASSYAGVSGANVLTF	TGTGCCAGCAGTTACGCCGGAGTCTCTGGGGCCAACGTCCTGACTTTC
once	TRBV4-2	TRBD2	TRBJ2-5	CASSQDWEGQETQYF	TGTGCCAGCAGCCAAGACTGGGAGGGCCAAGAGACCCAGTACTTC
-	TRBV6-6	TRBD1	TRBJ1-2	CASSPRTGPGGYTF	TGTGCCAGCAGTCCAAGGACAGGGCCAGGCGGCTACACCTTC
-	TRBV5-6	TRBD1	TRBJ1-2	CASSTTGTGPGGYTF	TGTGCCAGCAGCACGACCGGGACAGGGCCAGGTGGCTACACCTTC
once	TRBV29-1	TRBD1	TRBJ2-2	CSVRTGDYTGELFF	TGCAGCGTTAGGACAGGGGATTACACCGGGGAGCTGTTTTTT
-	TRBV10-2	-	TRBJ1-2	CASRVDSYGYTF	TGCGCCAGCAGGGTTGACAGCTATGGCTACACCTTC